The clone carrying this T cell receptor beta chain was counted at least ten times. Its antigen is unknown. These data come from a study of PD-L1 blockade in urothelial cancer. The overall study: Bladder-origin urothelial cancer in males described about 90% of the roughly 30 patients. Timepoints chosen for blood analysis were 3 weeks (second dose) and 6 weeks after treatment start. Specimens of blood held a median count of approximately 150,000 T cells.

The data were produced by immunoSEQ multiplex PCR, yet TCRdb's version contains in-frame clones alone and is incomplete. Found here are some 120,000 clones, approximately 84% of them singletons; the top ten hold about 2.9%. The germline V gene has CDR1 SGHRS and CDR2 YFSETQ. CDR3 length equals 15 residues. V gave up 0 bases and J gave up 8 bases; unmatched junction bases: 8. Regarding time point: pretreatment peripheral blood. General observations from the study: Tumor-associated clones in the blood of durable-benefit patients grew more at 3 weeks.

The source is a man aged 45-65 years with urothelial cancer. This specimen was PBMCs, taken around atezolizumab (anti-PD-L1) treatment. The genes are TRBV5-1 and TRBJ2-4; 7 nucleotides line up with TRBD1. The CDR3 nucleotides are TGCGCCAGCAGCTTGGGACAGGGAAGTACTGACATTCAGTACTTC. The encoded protein is CASSLGQGSTDIQYF. Full variable domain (rest looked up from reference TRBV5-1 and TRBJ2-4): KAGVTQTPRYLIKTRGQQVTLSCSPISGHRSVSWYQQTPGQGLQFLFEYFSETQRNKGNFPGRFSGRQFSNSRSEMNVSTLELGDSALYLCASSLGQGSTDIQYFGAGTRLSVL.